Listed here are 21 T cell receptor beta chains from one sample, sequenced in a study of blood T cell repertoires in COVID-19. Assay used: immunoSEQ multiplex PCR; TCRdb lists only in-frame clones, some missing. This sample has around 72,000 clones, with 88% found just once. The source material was peripheral blood. The receptors come from a woman between 65 and 79 years old with acute or convalescent COVID-19.

This chain connects TRBV9 to TRBJ2-5; D not resolved. V gave up 0 bases and J gave up 4 bases, with 16 bases separating them. The CDR3 has 16 amino acids. The germline CDR1 and CDR2 sequences are SGDLS and YYNGEE. The CDR3 DNA sequence: TGTGCCAGCAGCGTAGGGATGGGTTCGGCGGCAGAGACCCAGTACTTC. It is translated as CASSVGMGSAAETQYF. Full variable domain (remainder filled in from reference TRBV9 and TRBJ2-5): DSGVTQTPKHLITATGQRVTLRCSPRSGDLSVYWYQQSLDQGLQFLIQYYNGEERAKGNILERFSAQQFPDLHSELNLSSLELGDSALYFCASSVGMGSAAETQYFGPGTRLLVL.

V gene TRBV13 combines with J gene TRBJ2-7; D is possibly TRBD1 (7 bases). The CDR3 runs to 15 residues. Trimming took off 3 bases at V and 3 bases at J, with 15 bases between the two ends. Germline V gene data show CDR1 as PRHDT and CDR2 as FYEKMQ (reference sequence). The CDR3 loop reads CASSLAGQTHYEQYF. CDR3 DNA sequence: TGTGCCAGCAGCTTGGCGGGACAGACCCACTACGAGCAGTACTTC.

The V and J genes are TRBV5-1 and TRBJ1-2; tentative D call: TRBD1 (6 bases). V was pared by 4 bases and J by 8 bases, with 18 bases between. The CDR3 has 14 residues. The germline CDR1 and CDR2 sequences are SGHRS and YFSETQ. The DNA for the CDR3 is TGCGCCAGCAGCCCAGGACAGCCTGGGGAGGGCTACACCTTC. Protein product: CASSPGQPGEGYTF.

The chain combines TRBV30 with TRBJ2-5; D ambiguous. Germline lookup yields CDR1 GTSNPN and CDR2 SVGIG (reference sequence). Trimming took 2 bases from V and 3 from J, leaving 4 bases between them. This CDR3 contains 11 residues. The CDR3 sequence: CAWSPEETQYF. The DNA of the CDR3 is TGTGCCTGGAGTCCGGAAGAGACCCAGTACTTC.

V gene TRBV14 combines with J gene TRBJ1-2; no clear D. Germline assignment: CDR1 SGHDN and CDR2 FVKESK. V was cut by 3 bases and J by 5 bases, with 13 bases left in between. The CDR3 is 14 residues long. The CDR3 spells CASSQREESYGYTF. The DNA of the CDR3 is TGTGCCAGCAGCCAGAGGGAGGAGTCTTATGGCTACACCTTC.

V usage is TRBV18 and J usage is TRBJ1-2; D perhaps matches TRBD1 (6 bases). Trimming took 2 bases from V and 4 from J, leaving 17 bases between them. The CDR3 spans 16 residues. Germline CDR1 is KGHSH and CDR2 is LQKENI. CDR3 loop: CASSPMVSGDFYGYTF. For the CDR3, the DNA is TGTGCCAGCTCACCAATGGTATCAGGGGATTTCTATGGCTACACCTTC.

This clone was counted once. The chain carries TRBV10-3 and TRBJ2-3; possibly TRBD2 for D (7 bases). Germline CDR1 ENHRY, CDR2 SYGVKD. Deletions cut 2 bases from V and 2 bases from J, with 14 bases between. The CDR3 sequence is 16 residues long. The CDR3 nucleotides are TGTGCCATCAGTGAGAGGTCGGGGGGCCTCACAGATACGCAGTATTTT. It translates to CAISERSGGLTDTQYF.

About this clone: One junction end disagrees with the germline gene, perhaps due to a read error. The chain couples TRBV7-7 to TRBJ2-2; maybe TRBD1 (6 bases). This CDR3 has 18 residues. Looked up from germline, CDR1 is SSHAT and CDR2 is FNYEAQ (reference sequence). In DNA, the CDR3 is TGTGCTAGCAGCTTAATCGCCACAGGGCCTTCGAACACCGGGGAGCTGTTTTTT. Translation gives CASSLIATGPSNTGELFF.

The chain carries TRBV5-1 and TRBJ1-1; D uncertain. Germline V lookup: CDR1 SGHRS, CDR2 YFSETQ. The CDR3 runs 13 residues. Between the trimmed V and J ends, which lost 4 bases and 8 bases, there was a span of 15 bases. The CDR3 here is CASSVTGSPEAFF. Written as DNA, the CDR3 is TGCGCCAGCAGCGTGACGGGTTCCCCCGAAGCTTTCTTT.

This chain uses TRBV5-1 with TRBJ1-3; TRBD1 matches 7 bases. CDR3 length: 14 amino acids. V was clipped by 4 bases and J by 6 bases; unmatched bases: 7. Germline assignment: CDR1 SGHRS and CDR2 YFSETQ. CDR3 in DNA: TGCGCCAGCAGCCCCGACAGGGCGAAAAACACCATATATTTT. Translating it yields CASSPDRAKNTIYF.

In its sample, this clone is medium-sized. The chain uses TRBV15 and TRBJ1-1, with D hard to call. This CDR3 spans 14 amino acids. The V and J ends lost 0 bases and 4 bases respectively, with 9 bases between them. The V gene's germline CDR1 is LNHNV and CDR2 YYDKDF (reference sequence). The CDR3 spells CATSRDNSGTEAFF. For the CDR3, the DNA is TGTGCCACCAGCAGAGATAATTCGGGCACTGAAGCTTTCTTT.

The chain carries TRBV25-1 and TRBJ1-2; 8 bases are a match to TRBD1. Germline V gene data show CDR1 as MGHDK and CDR2 as SYGVNS. The CDR3 is 16 amino acids. V shed 5 bases and J 8 bases; nucleotides not matched to a gene: 16. In DNA, the CDR3 is TGTGCCAGCAGTATATACGGAGACCAGGGGGCTGGCGGCTACACCTTC. Translating gives CASSIYGDQGAGGYTF.

V is TRBV20-1 and J is TRBJ1-3; perhaps TRBD1 as D (5 bases). The V end was cut by 3 bases, the J end by 2 bases, with 17 bases between. The CDR3 is 16 residues long. Germline assignment: CDR1 DFQATT and CDR2 SNEGSKA (reference sequence). CDR3 DNA: TGCAGTGCTAGTTCACCAAGTCGGGGGGCTGGAAACACCATATATTTT. Its translation is CSASSPSRGAGNTIYF.

This clone was seen just once. J is TRBJ2-1 and V is TRBV5-1; 10 positions agree with TRBD2. CDR1 is SGHRS, CDR2 YFSETQ, per germline. V was pared by 3 bases and J by 7 bases, with 10 bases of the junction left unmatched. The CDR3 runs to 16 residues. The CDR3 DNA reads TGCGCCAGCAGCTCCCAGGGAGCGGGAGGGGGAAATGAGCAGTTCTTC. This gives the protein CASSSQGAGGGNEQFF.

The chain carries TRBV5-4 and TRBJ2-6; the D is unclear. The V end was cut by 5 bases, the J end by 3 bases, with 12 bases between. The CDR3 sequence is 15 residues long. Per the germline V gene, CDR1 is SGHNT and CDR2 is YYREEE (reference sequence). CDR3 region: CASSTYTRGANVLTF. The CDR3 nucleotides are TGTGCCAGCAGTACCTATACCCGTGGGGCCAACGTCCTGACTTTC.

This clone was seen just once. The rearrangement uses TRBV5-6 and TRBJ1-1, with a weak D call TRBD1 (5 bases). Looked up from germline, CDR1 is SGHDT and CDR2 is YYEEEE. The length of the CDR3 is 15 residues. V gave up 4 bases and J gave up 8 bases, with 21 bases separating them. Here the CDR3 DNA reads TGTGCCAGCAGCAGGACAACAGGTCCCCGCGGAGAAGCTTTCTTT. The encoded protein is CASSRTTGPRGEAFF. Filled out from reference TRBV5-6 and TRBJ1-1, the complete variable domain reads DAGVTQSPTHLIKTRGQQVTLRCSPKSGHDTVSWYQQALGQGPQFIFQYYEEEERQRGNFPDRFSGHQFPNYSSELNVNALLLGDSALYLCASSRTTGPRGEAFFGQGTRLTVV.

This clone has only one observation. The rearrangement uses TRBV2 and TRBJ1-3; TRBD1 agrees at 7 bases. Trimming removed 3 bases from V and 4 bases from J; junction bases left unmatched: 0. CDR3 length: 13 amino acids. The germline CDR1 and CDR2 sequences are SNHLY and FYNNEI. DNA for the CDR3: TGTGCCAGCAGTGAGGGACAGGGAAACACCATATATTTT. Protein product: CASSEGQGNTIYF.

In DNA form, the CDR3 reads TGTGCCAGCAGCTCCGGACAGGGTAGGACCTACGAGCAGTACTTC. It translates to CASSSGQGRTYEQYF. This chain connects TRBV7-8 to TRBJ2-7, with 8 positions matching TRBD1. Trimming at V came to 4 bases and at J to 2 bases, leaving 7 bases not matched to a gene. This CDR3 spans 15 amino acids. Looked up from germline, CDR1 is SGHVS and CDR2 is FQNEAQ.

The CDR3 here is CASIDQGATEAFF. The CDR3 DNA reads as TGTGCCAGCATAGACCAAGGGGCCACTGAAGCTTTCTTT. The rearrangement uses TRBV6-5 and TRBJ1-1; a possible D gene is TRBD1 (5 bases). The CDR3 contains 13 residues. Trimming shortened V by 7 bases and J by 4 bases, and 13 bases separated the two germline ends. Germline V lookup: CDR1 MNHEY, CDR2 SVGAGI.

There are a few counts of this clone. V gene TRBV7-8 combines with J gene TRBJ1-5; 11 bases are a match to TRBD1. The CDR3 sequence is 15 residues long. The ends lost 5 bases at V and 5 bases at J; junction bases unmatched: 5. The V gene's germline CDR1 is SGHVS and CDR2 FQNEAQ. The CDR3 loop reads CASSPGQGAYQPQHF. The CDR3 DNA reads as TGTGCCAGCAGCCCCGGACAGGGGGCATATCAGCCCCAGCATTTT. The whole variable domain, remainder taken from reference TRBV7-8 and TRBJ1-5, is GAGVSQSPRYKVAKRGQDVALRCDPISGHVSLFWYQQALGQGPEFLTYFQNEAQLDKSGLPSDRFFAERPEGSVSTLKIQRTQQEDSAVYLCASSPGQGAYQPQHFGDGTRLSIL.

The rearrangement uses TRBV11-2 and TRBJ1-1; possible D gene TRBD1, 5 bases. CDR3 size: 15 residues. V was shortened by 3 bases and J by 4 bases, with 15 bases between the two germline ends. Germline assignment: CDR1 SGHAT and CDR2 FQNNGV. Written as DNA, the CDR3 is TGTGCCAGCAGCTTGGGGGGGACGAGAGGCACTGAAGCTTTCTTT. Translation gives CASSLGGTRGTEAFF.